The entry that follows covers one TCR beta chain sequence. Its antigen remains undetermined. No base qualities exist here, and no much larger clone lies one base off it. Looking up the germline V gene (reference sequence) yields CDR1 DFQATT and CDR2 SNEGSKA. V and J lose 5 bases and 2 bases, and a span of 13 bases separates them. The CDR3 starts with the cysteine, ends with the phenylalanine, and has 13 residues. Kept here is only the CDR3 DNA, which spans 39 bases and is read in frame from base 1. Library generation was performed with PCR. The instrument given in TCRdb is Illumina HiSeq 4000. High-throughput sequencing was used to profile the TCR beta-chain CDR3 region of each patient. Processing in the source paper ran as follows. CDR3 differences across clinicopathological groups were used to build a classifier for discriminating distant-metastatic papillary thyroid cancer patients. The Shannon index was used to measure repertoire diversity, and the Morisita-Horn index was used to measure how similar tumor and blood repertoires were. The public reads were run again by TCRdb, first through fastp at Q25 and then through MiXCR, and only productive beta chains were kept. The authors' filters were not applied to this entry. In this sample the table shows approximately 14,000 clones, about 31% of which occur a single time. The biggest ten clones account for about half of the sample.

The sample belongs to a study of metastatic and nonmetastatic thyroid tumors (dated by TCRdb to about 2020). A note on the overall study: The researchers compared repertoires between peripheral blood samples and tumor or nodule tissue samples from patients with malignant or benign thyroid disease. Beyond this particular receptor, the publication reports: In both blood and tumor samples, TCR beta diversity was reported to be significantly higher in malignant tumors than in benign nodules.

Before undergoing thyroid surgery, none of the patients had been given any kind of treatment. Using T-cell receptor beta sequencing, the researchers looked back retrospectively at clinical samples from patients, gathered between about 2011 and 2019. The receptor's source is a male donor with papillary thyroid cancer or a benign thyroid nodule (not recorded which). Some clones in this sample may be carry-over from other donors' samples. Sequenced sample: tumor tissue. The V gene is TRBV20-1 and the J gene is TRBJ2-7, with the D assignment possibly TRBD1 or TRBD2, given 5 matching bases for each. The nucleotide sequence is TGCAGTGCTTCGGGACCGGAACCCTACGAGCAGTACTTC. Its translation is CSASGPEPYEQYF.